The rows below give T cell receptor beta chains drawn from one sample of a study of blood T cell repertoires in COVID-19. This table comes from immunoSEQ multiplex PCR, and its TCRdb copy is limited to in-frame clones, with some not included. The data contain 150,000 to 200,000 clones, over 75% of them singletons. The sample was PBMCs or T cells enriched from blood (not recorded which). These receptors were collected from a woman in her late teens or twenties who had recovered from COVID-19. Each CDR3 is given with its conserved first and last residue. A D gene is named only where the DNA matches it firmly. The size entry is marked missing in some rows and otherwise reads once, few, many or a size class.

cdr3_nt: TGTGCCACCAGCAGAGCCCCTCCGAAACTCAGGGTCTCCTACGAGCAGTACTTC
cdr3_aa: CATSRAPPKLRVSYEQYF
v_call: TRBV15
j_call: TRBJ2-7
clone_size: NA
d_call: NA

cdr3_nt: TGTGCCAGCAGCGGACGTAGCGGGTCTTCCTACAATGAGCAGTTCTTC
cdr3_aa: CASSGRSGSSYNEQFF
v_call: TRBV7-9
j_call: TRBJ2-1
clone_size: few
d_call: TRBD2

cdr3_nt: TGTGCCAGTAGTCAGTCGGAGGGGAATCAGCCCCAGCATTTT
cdr3_aa: CASSQSEGNQPQHF
v_call: TRBV19
j_call: TRBJ1-5
clone_size: few
d_call: NA

cdr3_nt: TGTGCCAGCAGACAGGGGGCCCTGGGGCAGTACTTC
cdr3_aa: CASRQGALGQYF
v_call: TRBV12-3/TRBV12-4
j_call: TRBJ2-7
clone_size: NA
d_call: TRBD1

cdr3_nt: TGTGCCAGCAGCCAACTAGCGGGAGGGGGAGAGACCCAGTACTTC
cdr3_aa: CASSQLAGGGETQYF
v_call: TRBV3-1/TRBV3-2
j_call: TRBJ2-5
clone_size: NA
d_call: TRBD2

cdr3_nt: TGTGCCAGCAGTTTATTAGGATCGTGGACTAGCGGGAGTAGCGGGGAGCTGTTTTTT
cdr3_aa: CASSLLGSWTSGSSGELFF
v_call: TRBV28
j_call: TRBJ2-2
clone_size: NA
d_call: TRBD2

cdr3_nt: TGTGCCAGCAGTTTTTCCCCGGGAGATACGCAGTATTTT
cdr3_aa: CASSFSPGDTQYF
v_call: TRBV27
j_call: TRBJ2-3
clone_size: NA
d_call: NA

cdr3_nt: TGTGCCAGTAGTAATGAGGGTGCCAAAAACATTCAGTACTTC
cdr3_aa: CASSNEGAKNIQYF
v_call: TRBV19
j_call: TRBJ2-4
clone_size: NA
d_call: NA

cdr3_nt: TGTGCCAGCAGCCCCCCGTCGGGGCTAAGCGGGAAGATACACCGGGGAGCTGTTTTT
cdr3_aa: CASSPPSGLSGKIHRGAVF
v_call: TRBV21-1
j_call: TRBJ2-2
clone_size: NA
d_call: NA

cdr3_nt: TGTGCCAGCGGAGGGACGGGGAACACCGGGGAGCTGTTTTTT
cdr3_aa: CASGGTGNTGELFF
v_call: TRBV7-3
j_call: TRBJ2-2
clone_size: NA
d_call: NA

cdr3_nt: TGTGCCAGCAGTTTAAAAGGCAGGGGGCGAGACGAGCAGTACTTC
cdr3_aa: CASSLKGRGRDEQYF
v_call: TRBV27
j_call: TRBJ2-7
clone_size: once
d_call: TRBD1

cdr3_nt: TGTGCCAGTAGAACTACAGGGGGCACAAACATTCAGTACTTC
cdr3_aa: CASRTTGGTNIQYF
v_call: TRBV19
j_call: TRBJ2-4
clone_size: NA
d_call: TRBD1

cdr3_nt: TGTGCCAGCAGTGCCCCCCCCAGGGGGGACGATACGCAGTATTTT
cdr3_aa: CASSAPPRGDDTQYF
v_call: TRBV2
j_call: TRBJ2-3
clone_size: NA
d_call: NA

cdr3_nt: TGTGCCAGCGGATCTCTGATCGAGGCGGAATATCCCCCAGATACGCAGTATTTT
cdr3_aa: CASGSLIEAEYPPDTQYF
v_call: TRBV28
j_call: TRBJ2-3
clone_size: NA
d_call: NA

cdr3_nt: TGTGCCAGCAGTCCCCGACAGGGGTGGTACGAGCAGTACTTC
cdr3_aa: CASSPRQGWYEQYF
v_call: TRBV6-5
j_call: TRBJ2-7
clone_size: NA
d_call: TRBD1

cdr3_nt: TGTGCCAGCAGCCTACCAGGACTAGCGGGTGGTCACAATGAGCAGTTCTTC
cdr3_aa: CASSLPGLAGGHNEQFF
v_call: TRBV28
j_call: TRBJ2-1
clone_size: NA
d_call: TRBD2

cdr3_nt: TGTGCCTGGACTGGACAGGGGCAGAGGACTAGCGGGAGAATAGATACGCAGTATTTT
cdr3_aa: CAWTGQGQRTSGRIDTQYF
v_call: TRBV30
j_call: TRBJ2-3
clone_size: NA
d_call: TRBD2

cdr3_nt: TGTGCCAGCAGCCCAGGGTCCTTCTCTGGAAACACCATATATTTT
cdr3_aa: CASSPGSFSGNTIYF
v_call: TRBV28
j_call: TRBJ1-3
clone_size: NA
d_call: NA

cdr3_nt: TGTGCCAGCAGTGAAAAAGGACTCTATGGCTACACCTTC
cdr3_aa: CASSEKGLYGYTF
v_call: TRBV6-1
j_call: TRBJ1-2
clone_size: NA
d_call: NA

cdr3_nt: TGTGCCAGCAGTTTTACTACAGGGTCCAATTCACCCCTCCACTTT
cdr3_aa: CASSFTTGSNSPLHF
v_call: TRBV28
j_call: TRBJ1-6
clone_size: NA
d_call: NA

cdr3_nt: TGTGCCAGCAGCCCACTACCGGGGGGAGGGCCGAATGAGCAGTTCTTC
cdr3_aa: CASSPLPGGGPNEQFF
v_call: TRBV7-3
j_call: TRBJ2-1
clone_size: once
d_call: TRBD2

cdr3_nt: TGTGCCGACACGGACAGCTTGAACACTGAAGCTTTCTTT
cdr3_aa: CADTDSLNTEAFF
v_call: TRBV7-9
j_call: TRBJ1-1
clone_size: NA
d_call: NA

cdr3_nt: TGCGCCAGCAGCTTGGCCGGACAGGGCGTCGAAGAGACCCAGTACTTC
cdr3_aa: CASSLAGQGVEETQYF
v_call: TRBV5-1
j_call: TRBJ2-5
clone_size: NA
d_call: TRBD1

cdr3_nt: TGTGCCAGCAGCCAATCGACTAGCGGGTCGTCGGGCGGGGAGCTGTTTTTT
cdr3_aa: CASSQSTSGSSGGELFF
v_call: TRBV4-2
j_call: TRBJ2-2
clone_size: NA
d_call: TRBD2

cdr3_nt: TGCGCCAGCAGTCCAAAGGCAGGGTCTCCCTATGGCTACACCTTC
cdr3_aa: CASSPKAGSPYGYTF
v_call: TRBV23-1
j_call: TRBJ1-2
clone_size: NA
d_call: NA

cdr3_nt: TGTGCCAGCAGTTCCCTAGCGAAAGAGCAGTTCTTC
cdr3_aa: CASSSLAKEQFF
v_call: TRBV7-9
j_call: TRBJ2-1
clone_size: few
d_call: NA

cdr3_nt: TGTGCCAGCAGCGTTACAGACCTTTTTTCACCCCTCCACTTT
cdr3_aa: CASSVTDLFSPLHF
v_call: TRBV9
j_call: TRBJ1-6
clone_size: NA
d_call: NA

cdr3_nt: TGTGCCAGCAGTTCGGACAGGGAGGCAGATACGCAGTATTTT
cdr3_aa: CASSSDREADTQYF
v_call: TRBV6-1
j_call: TRBJ2-3
clone_size: once
d_call: TRBD1

cdr3_nt: TGTGCCAGCAGTCGCGGGGATCAGCCCCAGCATTTT
cdr3_aa: CASSRGDQPQHF
v_call: TRBV12-3/TRBV12-4
j_call: TRBJ1-5
clone_size: NA
d_call: NA

cdr3_nt: TGTGCCAGTATCAGGGGGCAAGCTTTCTTT
cdr3_aa: CASIRGQAFF
v_call: TRBV19
j_call: TRBJ1-1
clone_size: NA
d_call: TRBD1

cdr3_nt: TGTGCCAGCAGTGGAGATCCAGATACGCAGTATTTT
cdr3_aa: CASSGDPDTQYF
v_call: TRBV27
j_call: TRBJ2-3
clone_size: once
d_call: NA

cdr3_nt: TGTGCCAGCAGCTTGGTGGTAGCGGGGAGAGTGTTTTTT
cdr3_aa: CASSLVVAGRVFF
v_call: TRBV5-6
j_call: TRBJ2-2
clone_size: NA
d_call: TRBD2

cdr3_nt: TGTGCCAGCAGCCGGGACTACCAAGAGACCCAGTACTTC
cdr3_aa: CASSRDYQETQYF
v_call: TRBV3-1/TRBV3-2
j_call: TRBJ2-5
clone_size: NA
d_call: NA

cdr3_nt: TGTGCCAGCAGCCAAGACTTCGGGATCAATCCCTACGAGCAGTACTTC
cdr3_aa: CASSQDFGINPYEQYF
v_call: TRBV3-1/TRBV3-2
j_call: TRBJ2-7
clone_size: once
d_call: NA

cdr3_nt: TGCGCCAGCAGCCAAGTCCCACGGGAATTACCAGATACGCAGTATTTT
cdr3_aa: CASSQVPRELPDTQYF
v_call: TRBV4-1
j_call: TRBJ2-3
clone_size: NA
d_call: NA

cdr3_nt: TGTGCCAGCAGTTTTTTTACATACTATAGCAATCAGCCCCAGCATTTT
cdr3_aa: CASSFFTYYSNQPQHF
v_call: TRBV28
j_call: TRBJ1-5
clone_size: NA
d_call: NA

cdr3_nt: TGCGCCAGCAAGGAACAGGGAATGGAGACCCAGTACTTC
cdr3_aa: CASKEQGMETQYF
v_call: TRBV5-1
j_call: TRBJ2-5
clone_size: NA
d_call: NA

cdr3_nt: TGCAGCGTTGAGACCCCTAGGACAGGGCACTATGGCTACACCTTC
cdr3_aa: CSVETPRTGHYGYTF
v_call: TRBV29-1
j_call: TRBJ1-2
clone_size: NA
d_call: TRBD1

cdr3_nt: TGTGCCAGCAGCCTCTCAACCGCAGGTCCTGCTGATTCTAACTATGGCTACACCTTC
cdr3_aa: CASSLSTAGPADSNYGYTF
v_call: TRBV7-6
j_call: TRBJ1-2
clone_size: once
d_call: NA